The text below deals with one TCR beta chain. Its antigen is unknown. The V end lost 4 bases, the J end lost 0 bases, and 15 bases lay between the germline ends. The CDR3 loop spans 16 amino acids. Germline V CDR1 and CDR2: MDHEN, SYDVKM. These data originate in a study of T cell responses to AZD1222 COVID-19 vaccine. Study conclusions and caveats: Rises in breadth and depth of Spike-specific TCRs came after two AZD1222 doses. Nearly half of spike-specific TCRs reportedly target variant regions that are unmutated in the B.1.351 and B.1.1.7 variants. The peak T cell response came first, and repertoires were sampled only after it. Donors were mostly white British, more females; clonal diversity possibly underestimated.

Produced via immunoSEQ multiplex PCR; TCRdb's table is partial and in-frame only. In the table there are 90,000 to 120,000 clones, about 85% of which are singletons. This rearrangement joins TRBV28 to TRBJ1-1; the D gene is possibly TRBD1 (6 bases). The sequence was collected from an adult who received the AZD1222 COVID-19 vaccine. Sequenced here: peripheral blood, sampled 28 days after the second AZD1222 dose. For the CDR3, the DNA is TGTGCCAGCAGTTCAGCCAACAGGGTTATGAACACTGAAGCTTTCTTT. Its translation is CASSSANRVMNTEAFF.